Following are 31 T cell receptor beta chains from one sample sequenced in a study of identical twins. MiXCR, run by TCRdb on the 5' RACE reads, gives a single entry per CDR3 protein. Of approximately 220,000 distinct CDR3 sequences listed, about 7.5% were seen once; the top ten hold around 1.8%. This sample also appeared in a second study, on yellow fever vaccine responses in identical twins.

The specimen sequenced was memory (CD45RO+) T cells sorted from blood. These receptors all come from a woman between 18 and 29 years old in good health.

This chain joins TRBV7-3 and TRBJ1-5, with D tentatively TRBD1 (5 bases). Germline loops: CDR1 SGHTA, CDR2 FQGTGA. The CDR3 is 13 residues long. Trimming cost V 1 base and J 7 bases, with 8 bases left between them. The CDR3 DNA reads as TGTGCCAGCAGCTTAAGGGGGAGGCAGCCCCAGCATTTT. It is translated as CASSLRGRQPQHF. The full variable domain, its missing parts supplied by reference TRBV7-3 and TRBJ1-5, is GAGVSQTPSNKVTEKGKYVELRCDPISGHTALYWYRQSLGQGPEFLIYFQGTGAADDSGLPNDRFFAVRPEGSVSTLKIQRTERGDSAVYLCASSLRGRQPQHFGDGTRLSIL.

The V and J genes are TRBV16 and TRBJ2-5, with 10 bases matching TRBD1. From germline, CDR1 is KGHSY and CDR2 FQNENV. Trimming removed 4 bases from V and 5 bases from J; junction bases left unmatched: 10. The CDR3 loop spans 16 amino acids. CDR3 bases: TGTGCCAGCAGCCCAACCCGACAGGGGGCGAAGGAGACCCAGTACTTC. As protein: CASSPTRQGAKETQYF.

This clonotype was observed a few times. The chain combines TRBV6-1 with TRBJ2-3; 7 bases line up with TRBD2. With V trimmed by 2 bases and J by 0 bases, 8 bases remained unmatched. CDR1 is MNHNS, CDR2 SASEGT, per germline. The CDR3 length is 17 residues. CDR3 coding DNA: TGTGCCAGCAGTGAACTCCTGGCTAGCGGAAGCACAGATACGCAGTATTTT. Protein sequence: CASSELLASGSTDTQYF.

This clonotype was found a few times. The chain is built from TRBV5-1 and TRBJ2-6; D may correspond to TRBD1 or TRBD2 (5 bases each). The CDR3 runs to 16 residues. Germline V gene sequence: CDR1 SGHRS, CDR2 YFSETQ. Trimming pared 6 bases from V and 0 bases from J, leaving 13 bases between. The CDR3 DNA follows: TGCGCCAGCACCCGGGACGTAGACTCTGGGGCCAACGTCCTGACTTTC. Protein: CASTRDVDSGANVLTF.

This clonotype appeared many times. The gene calls are TRBV5-6 and TRBJ2-1, with 13 bases identical to TRBD2. The V gene's germline CDR1 is SGHDT and CDR2 YYEEEE. V was clipped by 3 bases and J by 12 bases; unmatched bases: 12. This CDR3 is 16 amino acids long. The CDR3 reads CASSSIRRLAGGGQFF. CDR3 sequence (DNA): TGTGCCAGCAGCTCCATTCGGAGACTAGCGGGAGGTGGGCAGTTCTTC.

This clonotype showed up just a few times. The chain has TRBV6-1 and TRBJ2-5; D possibly corresponds to TRBD2 (6 bases). The V gene's germline CDR1 is MNHNS and CDR2 SASEGT. Trimming left V 7 bases short and J 4 bases short, with 19 bases between. CDR3 length: 15 amino acids. CDR3 protein: CASKSPGVIGETQYF. CDR3 sequence (DNA): TGTGCCAGCAAATCCCCGGGGGTGATTGGAGAGACCCAGTACTTC.

This clonotype was counted many times. CDR3 in DNA: TGCGCCAGCAGCCAAGGGAGGGGGGGCCCAGATACGCAGTATTTT. It encodes CASSQGRGGPDTQYF. The rearrangement uses TRBV4-1 and TRBJ2-3; the D gene is possibly TRBD2 (7 bases). The CDR3 runs to 15 residues. From germline, CDR1 is MGHRA and CDR2 YSYEKL. V was clipped by 1 base and J by 4 bases, with 12 bases between them.

This clonotype was seen many times. The chain joins TRBV5-1 to TRBJ2-3; D may match TRBD1 or TRBD2 (5 bases each). V shed 3 bases and J shed 0 bases, with 23 bases lying between them. The CDR3 runs 19 residues. The germline CDR1 and CDR2 sequences are SGHRS and YFSETQ. This CDR3 reads CASSWGPSGSSSSTDTQYF. CDR3 DNA sequence: TGCGCCAGCAGCTGGGGCCCAAGCGGTTCATCGTCTAGCACAGATACGCAGTATTTT.

V is TRBV5-1 and J is TRBJ1-1; D gene uncertain. CDR3 length: 11 residues. V was pared by 6 bases and J by 8 bases, with 11 bases between. Germline loops: CDR1 SGHRS, CDR2 YFSETQ. The CDR3 reads CASTRPPEAFF. The DNA of the CDR3 is TGCGCCAGCACCCGACCCCCCGAAGCTTTCTTT.

This clonotype was seen repeatedly, ten times or more. The V and J genes are TRBV27 and TRBJ2-7; tentative D call: TRBD1 (6 bases). CDR3 length: 15 residues. Germline CDR1 is MNHEY and CDR2 is SMNVEV (reference sequence). Between the trimmed V and J ends, which lost 4 bases and 1 base, there was a span of 14 bases. The CDR3 sequence: CASSSHRTASYEQYF. CDR3 in DNA: TGTGCCAGCAGTTCCCACAGGACAGCGTCCTACGAGCAGTACTTC.

V gene TRBV6-1 combines with J gene TRBJ2-7; D is perhaps TRBD2 (6 bases). Germline V gene sequence: CDR1 MNHNS, CDR2 SASEGT. The ends were cut back, 2 bases at V and 6 bases at J, with 14 bases in the middle. The CDR3 sequence is 14 residues long. The CDR3 loop reads CASSELGGTGEQYF. The CDR3, as DNA: TGTGCCAGCAGTGAATTGGGGGGTACAGGCGAGCAGTACTTC.

This clonotype was found many times. The V and J genes are TRBV4-2 and TRBJ2-6; unclear D gene. Germline CDR1 and CDR2: LGHNA and YNFKEQ. The ends were cut back, 0 bases at V and 0 bases at J, with 9 bases in the middle. This CDR3 spans 17 amino acids. The CDR3 DNA reads TGTGCCAGCAGCCAAGATCTACGGCTCTCTGGGGCCAACGTCCTGACTTTC. Its translation is CASSQDLRLSGANVLTF.

The chain is built from TRBV6-5 and TRBJ2-1, with 11 nucleotides matching TRBD2. The CDR3 is 17 amino acids. The V gene end was trimmed by 4 bases and the J gene end by 7 bases; junction bases not matched to a gene: 12. Germline V CDR1 and CDR2: MNHEY, SVGAGI. CDR3 sequence (DNA): TGTGCCAGCAGTTCCCGGCCGGGACTAGCGGCCCTTAATGAGCAGTTCTTC. Encoded protein: CASSSRPGLAALNEQFF.

This clonotype has ten or more counts. The V call is TRBV3-1, the J call TRBJ1-6, with D possibly being TRBD1 (6 bases). The germline gives CDR1 LGHDT, CDR2 YNNKEL (reference sequence). CDR3 length: 14 amino acids. Trimming removed 0 bases at V and 8 bases at J, with 8 bases between. The CDR3 region is CASSQEGGYSPLHF. As DNA, the CDR3 is TGTGCCAGCAGCCAAGAGGGGGGCTATTCACCCCTCCACTTT.

This clonotype appeared a few times. The chain is built from TRBV10-3 and TRBJ1-3; no definite D call. The V gene's germline CDR1 is ENHRY and CDR2 SYGVKD. CDR3 length: 14 residues. The V gene lost 7 bases and the J gene lost 0 bases, with 10 bases spanning the gap. The CDR3 loop is CAINPGSSGNTIYF. DNA of the CDR3: TGTGCCATCAATCCCGGTAGCTCTGGAAACACCATATATTTT.

This clonotype was seen more than once but under ten times. This chain links TRBV10-3 with TRBJ1-1, with D perhaps matching TRBD1 (5 bases). Germline CDR1 ENHRY, CDR2 SYGVKD. V lost 3 bases, J lost 4 bases, and 12 bases lay in between. This CDR3 contains 14 residues. CDR3 sequence: CAISERGQVTEAFF. CDR3 coding DNA: TGTGCCATCAGTGAAAGGGGCCAGGTCACTGAAGCTTTCTTT.

At least ten counts were recorded for this clonotype. V is TRBV7-9 and J is TRBJ2-1; the D is unclear. This CDR3 is 15 amino acids long. Trimming removed 1 base from V and 6 bases from J, with 13 bases in between. Germline assignment: CDR1 SEHNR and CDR2 FQNEAQ (reference sequence). The CDR3 DNA sequence: TGTGCCAGCAGCTTAGGACTTTTGGGTAGCAATGAGCAGTTCTTC. It specifies CASSLGLLGSNEQFF.

This chain joins TRBV20-1 and TRBJ1-2, with a weak D call TRBD1 (5 bases). The CDR3 runs to 15 residues. CDR1 DFQATT and CDR2 SNEGSKA come from the germline V gene (reference sequence). Trimming took 0 bases from V and 5 from J, leaving 16 bases between them. The CDR3: CSARDGVSRGYGYTF. As DNA, the CDR3 is TGCAGTGCTAGAGATGGGGTCTCGAGGGGATATGGCTACACCTTC.

The rearrangement joins TRBV11-1 to TRBJ2-1; TRBD2 matches 7 bases. The CDR3 length is 18 residues. CDR1 is SGHAT, CDR2 FQDESV, per germline (reference sequence). With 5 bases clipped from V and 0 bases from J, the junction kept 13 bases outside the gene matches. This CDR3 is CASSLTWGGSGSYNEQFF. CDR3 DNA sequence: TGTGCCAGCAGCCTCACGTGGGGGGGGAGTGGCTCCTACAATGAGCAGTTCTTC.

This clonotype was observed a few times. The CDR3 loop is CAISRDYASTDTQYF. CDR3 coding DNA: TGTGCCATCAGCCGGGACTATGCTAGCACAGATACGCAGTATTTT. The chain couples TRBV10-3 to TRBJ2-3; 7 bases agree with TRBD2. CDR3 length equals 15 residues. Germline V CDR1 and CDR2: ENHRY, SYGVKD. The ends lost 6 bases at V and 0 bases at J; junction bases unmatched: 6.

This clonotype was seen only a few times. The chain employs TRBV19 and TRBJ2-7; TRBD1 might be the D (6 bases). CDR1 LNHDA and CDR2 SQIVND come from the germline V gene (reference sequence). Trimming cost V 6 bases and J 0 bases, with 18 bases left between them. This CDR3 has 16 amino acids. The CDR3 nucleotides read TGTGCCAGTAGCACCATTGGACAGAAACTCTCCTACGAGCAGTACTTC. It codes for CASSTIGQKLSYEQYF.

In its sample, this clonotype was seen many times. The V call is TRBV28, the J call TRBJ2-2; 8 bases are a match to TRBD1. The germline V gene has CDR1 MDHEN and CDR2 SYDVKM. The ends lost 6 bases at V and 5 bases at J; junction bases unmatched: 8. The length of the CDR3 is 15 residues. The CDR3 protein is CASSPGQGMTGELFF. The CDR3 DNA is TGTGCCAGCAGCCCCGGACAGGGAATGACCGGGGAGCTGTTTTTT.

This rearrangement joins TRBV20-1 to TRBJ1-1, with unresolved D. This CDR3 has 14 residues. The V gene's germline CDR1 is DFQATT and CDR2 SNEGSKA (reference sequence). Trimming cost V 6 bases and J 1 base, with 15 bases left between them. The CDR3 nucleotides read TGCAGTGCGGAGACCGACTTGCCGAACACTGAAGCTTTCTTT. Translation gives CSAETDLPNTEAFF.

The V call is TRBV30, the J call TRBJ2-5, with TRBD1 identical over 7 bases. Germline V gene data show CDR1 as GTSNPN and CDR2 as SVGIG (reference sequence). The CDR3 is 14 residues long. V shed 1 base, J shed 9 bases, and the junction held 11 bases outside the gene matches. CDR3 residues: CAWSARTGSGAQYF. The CDR3, as DNA: TGTGCCTGGAGTGCCAGGACAGGTTCTGGGGCCCAGTACTTC.

This clonotype was recorded a few times. The chain has TRBV3-1 and TRBJ1-6; D ambiguous. CDR1 is LGHDT, CDR2 YNNKEL, per germline (reference sequence). Trimming stripped 0 bases from V and 8 bases from J, with 5 bases between. This CDR3 has 13 amino acids. The CDR3, as DNA: TGTGCCAGCAGCCAAGAGTGGGATTCACCCCTCCACTTT. Translating it yields CASSQEWDSPLHF.

The rearrangement links TRBV7-9 to TRBJ1-6, with D uncertain. Trimming removed 1 base from V and 11 bases from J, with 15 bases in between. Germline V gives CDR1 SEHNR, CDR2 FQNEAQ (reference sequence). CDR3 length equals 15 residues. The CDR3 region has the DNA TGTGCCAGCAGCTTAGGTGGCATTACCGGGGCACCCCTCCACTTT. It translates to CASSLGGITGAPLHF.

This clonotype was counted between two and nine times. The chain joins TRBV20-1 to TRBJ1-6; D call uncertain. The CDR3 contains 13 residues. Germline CDR1 and CDR2: DFQATT and SNEGSKA (reference sequence). V lost 6 bases and J 1 base, leaving 7 bases between the germline ends. CDR3 sequence reads: CSAPASYNSPLHF. The CDR3, as DNA: TGCAGTGCCCCCGCGTCCTATAATTCACCCCTCCACTTT.

This clonotype was counted at least ten times. The chain links TRBV7-8 to TRBJ2-7; D may be TRBD1 (6 bases). CDR1 and CDR2 from the germline V gene are SGHVS and FQNEAQ. V gave up 4 bases and J gave up 7 bases, with 17 bases separating them. This CDR3 has 14 residues. The CDR3 DNA sequence: TGTGCCAGCAGCTCCTCAGGGGAATCTCGGGAGCAGTACTTC. This gives the protein CASSSSGESREQYF.

This clonotype was counted many times. V gene TRBV7-9 combines with J gene TRBJ2-1; possibly TRBD1 for D (5 bases). The CDR3 sequence is 15 residues long. Germline CDR1 SEHNR, CDR2 FQNEAQ (reference sequence). The V end lost 5 bases, the J end lost 5 bases, and 16 bases lay between the germline ends. The CDR3 is CASSLDSRLHNEQFF. The CDR3 nucleotides read TGTGCCAGCAGCCTAGACAGTCGGCTTCACAATGAGCAGTTCTTC.

In its sample, this clonotype was seen many times. This chain joins TRBV29-1 and TRBJ2-1, with D maybe TRBD1 (6 bases). The CDR3 length is 13 residues. The germline V and J ends were trimmed by 7 bases and 3 bases, with 13 bases remaining between them. Per the germline V gene, CDR1 is SQVTM and CDR2 is ANQGSEA. For the CDR3, the DNA is TGCAGCGGGGGGCTTACCGGCTACAATGAGCAGTTCTTC. Amino acid sequence: CSGGLTGYNEQFF.

This clonotype was seen only a few times. The chain recombines TRBV7-2 with TRBJ2-1; D is perhaps TRBD1 (6 bases). Trimming removed 5 bases at V and 8 bases at J, with 13 bases between. The CDR3 length is 13 residues. Germline V gene sequence: CDR1 SGHTA, CDR2 FQGNSA. As DNA, the CDR3 is TGTGCCAGCAGCCCCAGGGGCGTAGATGAGCAGTTCTTC. It encodes CASSPRGVDEQFF.